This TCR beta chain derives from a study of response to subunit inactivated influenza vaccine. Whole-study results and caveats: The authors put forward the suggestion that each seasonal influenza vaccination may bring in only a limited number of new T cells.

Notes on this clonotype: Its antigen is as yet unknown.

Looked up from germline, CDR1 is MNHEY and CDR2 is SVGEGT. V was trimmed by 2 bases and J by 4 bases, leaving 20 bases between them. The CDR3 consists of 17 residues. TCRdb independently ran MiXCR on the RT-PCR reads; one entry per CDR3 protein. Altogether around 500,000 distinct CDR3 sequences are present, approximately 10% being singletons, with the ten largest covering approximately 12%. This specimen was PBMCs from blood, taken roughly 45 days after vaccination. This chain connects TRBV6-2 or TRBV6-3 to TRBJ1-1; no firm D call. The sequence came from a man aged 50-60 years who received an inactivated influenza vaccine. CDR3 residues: CASSYAGSSPRGTEAFF. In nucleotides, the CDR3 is TGTGCCAGCAGTTACGCAGGATCCAGCCCCCGGGGCACTGAAGCTTTCTTT.